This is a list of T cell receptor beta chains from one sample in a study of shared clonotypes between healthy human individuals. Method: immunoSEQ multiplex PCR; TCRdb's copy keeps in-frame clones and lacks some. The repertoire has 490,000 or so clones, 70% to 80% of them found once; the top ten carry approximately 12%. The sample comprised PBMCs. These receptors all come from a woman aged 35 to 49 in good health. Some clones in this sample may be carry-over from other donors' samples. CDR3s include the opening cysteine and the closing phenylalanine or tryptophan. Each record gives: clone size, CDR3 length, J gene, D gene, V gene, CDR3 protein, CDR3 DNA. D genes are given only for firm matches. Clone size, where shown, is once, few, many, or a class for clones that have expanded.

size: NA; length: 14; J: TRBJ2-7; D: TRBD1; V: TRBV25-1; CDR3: CASVGTADSYEQYF; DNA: TGTGCCAGCGTCGGGACAGCAGACTCCTACGAGCAGTACTTC
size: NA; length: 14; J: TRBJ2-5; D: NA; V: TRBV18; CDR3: CASSPPGGGETQYF; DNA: TGTGCCAGCTCACCACCGGGCGGCGGGGAGACCCAGTACTTC
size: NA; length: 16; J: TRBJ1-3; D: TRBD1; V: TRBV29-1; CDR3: CSVSLGQGFIGNTIYF; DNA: TGCAGCGTCTCCCTAGGACAGGGCTTTATTGGAAACACCATATATTTT
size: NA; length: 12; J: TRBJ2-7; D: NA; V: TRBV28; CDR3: CASSSPSYEQYF; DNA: TGTGCCAGCAGTTCCCCCTCTTACGAGCAGTACTTC
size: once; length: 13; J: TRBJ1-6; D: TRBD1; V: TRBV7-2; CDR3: CASSTGQNSPLHF; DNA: TGTGCCAGCAGCACGGGACAGAATTCACCCCTCCACTTT
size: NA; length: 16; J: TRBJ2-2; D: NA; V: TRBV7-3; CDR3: CASSVTGNTNTGELFF; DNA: TGTGCCAGCAGCGTAACGGGGAATACTAACACCGGGGAGCTGTTTTTT
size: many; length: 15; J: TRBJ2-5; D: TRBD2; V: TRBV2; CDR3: CASSGTSGAKETQYF; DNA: TGTGCCAGCAGCGGCACTAGCGGAGCCAAAGAGACCCAGTACTTC
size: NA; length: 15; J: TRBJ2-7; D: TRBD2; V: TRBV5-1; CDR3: CASSLGAGDHYEQYF; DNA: TGCGCCAGCAGCTTGGGGGCGGGAGACCACTACGAGCAGTACTTC
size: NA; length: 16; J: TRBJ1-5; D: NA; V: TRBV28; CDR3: CASSPENRVWNQPQHF; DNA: TGTGCCAGCAGTCCAGAGAACAGGGTTTGGAATCAGCCCCAGCATTTT
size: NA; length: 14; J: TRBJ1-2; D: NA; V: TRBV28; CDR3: CASTTNGGAQGNTF; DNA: TGTGCCAGCACCACCAACGGGGGGGCGCAAGGCAACACCTTC
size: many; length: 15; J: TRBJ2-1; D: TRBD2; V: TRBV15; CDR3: CATSQLAGVGNEQFF; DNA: TGTGCCACCAGCCAACTAGCGGGAGTCGGCAATGAGCAGTTCTTC
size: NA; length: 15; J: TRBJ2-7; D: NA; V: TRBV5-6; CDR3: CASSLKPMATSAQYF; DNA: TGTGCCAGCTCCTTGAAGCCCATGGCGACCTCAGCGCAGTACTTC
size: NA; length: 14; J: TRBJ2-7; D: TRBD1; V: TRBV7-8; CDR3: CASSLDRGAGEQYF; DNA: TGTGCCAGCAGCTTAGACAGGGGAGCCGGCGAGCAGTACTTC
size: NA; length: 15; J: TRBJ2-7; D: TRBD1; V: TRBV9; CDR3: CASSARQGTFSEQYF; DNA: TGTGCCAGCAGCGCACGACAGGGGACTTTTAGCGAGCAGTACTTC
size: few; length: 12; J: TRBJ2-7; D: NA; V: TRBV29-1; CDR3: CSVAEGAGEQYF; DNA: TGCAGCGTTGCGGAGGGGGCGGGCGAGCAGTACTTC
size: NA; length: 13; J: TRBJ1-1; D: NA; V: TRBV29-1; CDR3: CSVEEGGGTEAFF; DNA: TGCAGCGTTGAAGAGGGGGGTGGGACTGAAGCTTTCTTT
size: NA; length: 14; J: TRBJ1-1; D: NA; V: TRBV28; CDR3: CASSLWSTGSEAFF; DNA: TGTGCCAGCAGTTTATGGAGTACAGGGTCTGAAGCTTTCTTT
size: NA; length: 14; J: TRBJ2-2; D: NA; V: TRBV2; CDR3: CASRPGQNTGELFF; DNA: TGTGCCAGCAGGCCGGGACAAAACACCGGGGAGCTGTTTTTT
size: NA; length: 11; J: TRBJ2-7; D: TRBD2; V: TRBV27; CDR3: CASGLGATRLF; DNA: TGTGCCAGCGGACTAGGGGCCACTCGGCTCTTC
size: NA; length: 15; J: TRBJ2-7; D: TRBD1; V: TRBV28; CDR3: CASSLLRDRSHEQYF; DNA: TGTGCCAGCAGTTTGCTTAGGGACAGGTCCCACGAGCAGTACTTC
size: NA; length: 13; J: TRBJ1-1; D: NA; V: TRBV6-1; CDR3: CASNLGTAHEAFF; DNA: TGTGCCAGCAATCTCGGGACGGCTCATGAAGCTTTCTTT
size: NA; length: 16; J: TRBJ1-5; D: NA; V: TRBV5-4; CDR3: CASSPYPGQGNQPQHF; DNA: TGTGCCAGCAGCCCATACCCGGGACAAGGCAATCAGCCCCAGCATTTT
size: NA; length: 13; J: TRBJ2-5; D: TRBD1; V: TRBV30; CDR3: CAWTRGSLETQYF; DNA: TGTGCCTGGACCAGGGGGAGCTTGGAGACCCAGTACTTC
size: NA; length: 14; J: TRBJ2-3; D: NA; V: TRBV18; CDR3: CASSPDLRTDTQYF; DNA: TGTGCCAGCTCTCCCGACTTACGCACAGATACGCAGTATTTT
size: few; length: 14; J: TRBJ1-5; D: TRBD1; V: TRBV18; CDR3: CASSRGQGTQPQHF; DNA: TGTGCCAGCTCGCGGGGACAGGGTACTCAGCCCCAGCATTTT
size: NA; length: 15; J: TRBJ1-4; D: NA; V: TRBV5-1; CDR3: CASSGGRSRNEKLFF; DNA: TGCGCCAGCAGCGGAGGGAGGTCACGAAATGAAAAACTGTTTTTT
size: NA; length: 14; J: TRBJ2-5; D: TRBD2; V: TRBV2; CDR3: CASSDAGGAETQYF; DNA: TGTGCCAGCAGTGATGCGGGAGGGGCGGAGACCCAGTACTTC
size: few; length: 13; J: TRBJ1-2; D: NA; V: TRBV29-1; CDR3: CSVEGQGPYGYTF; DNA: TGCAGCGTTGAGGGGCAGGGCCCCTATGGCTACACCTTC
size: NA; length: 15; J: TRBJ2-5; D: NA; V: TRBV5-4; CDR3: CASSAARTSGETQYF; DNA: TGTGCCAGCAGCGCCGCTCGTACCAGCGGTGAGACCCAGTACTTC
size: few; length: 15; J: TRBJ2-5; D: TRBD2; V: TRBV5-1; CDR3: CASSLARAGLETQYF; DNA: TGCGCCAGCAGCTTGGCCAGAGCGGGACTAGAGACCCAGTACTTC
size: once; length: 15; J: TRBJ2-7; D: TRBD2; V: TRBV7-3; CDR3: CASSPGRRASAEQYF; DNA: TGTGCCAGCAGCCCCGGGAGGAGGGCTAGCGCCGAGCAGTACTTC
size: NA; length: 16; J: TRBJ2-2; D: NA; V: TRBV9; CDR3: CASSVVDLRNTGELFF; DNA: TGTGCCAGCAGCGTAGTTGACCTGCGTAACACCGGGGAGCTGTTTTTT
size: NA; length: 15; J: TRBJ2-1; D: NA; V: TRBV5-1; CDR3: CASSLYGAVGNEQFF; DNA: TGCGCCAGCAGCTTGTACGGGGCCGTAGGGAATGAGCAGTTCTTC
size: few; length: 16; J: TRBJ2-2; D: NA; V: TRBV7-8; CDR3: CASSTRTALNTGELFF; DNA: TGTGCCAGCAGCACACGGACGGCGCTGAACACCGGGGAGCTGTTTTTT
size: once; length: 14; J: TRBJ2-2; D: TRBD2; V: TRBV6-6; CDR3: CASSYLAGGGELFF; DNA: TGTGCCAGCAGTTACCTAGCGGGAGGCGGGGAGCTGTTTTTT
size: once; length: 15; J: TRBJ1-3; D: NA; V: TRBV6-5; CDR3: CASSYSQGVGNTIYF; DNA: TGTGCCAGCAGTTACTCGCAGGGAGTTGGAAACACCATATATTTT
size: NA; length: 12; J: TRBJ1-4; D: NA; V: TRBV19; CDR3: CASSIGGEKLFF; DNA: TGTGCCAGTAGTATAGGCGGAGAAAAACTGTTTTTT
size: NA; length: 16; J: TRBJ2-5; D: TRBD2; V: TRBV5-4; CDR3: CASSLLAGGPGETQYF; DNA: TGTGCCAGCAGCTTACTAGCGGGAGGGCCGGGAGAGACCCAGTACTTC
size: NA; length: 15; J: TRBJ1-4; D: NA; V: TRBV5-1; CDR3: CASSLEGLTNEKLFF; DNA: TGCGCCAGCAGCTTGGAGGGGCTGACTAATGAAAAACTGTTTTTT
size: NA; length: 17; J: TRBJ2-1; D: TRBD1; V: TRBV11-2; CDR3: CASSSKLPGQGDNEQFF; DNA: TGTGCCAGCAGCTCCAAGCTGCCGGGACAGGGGGACAATGAGCAGTTCTTC
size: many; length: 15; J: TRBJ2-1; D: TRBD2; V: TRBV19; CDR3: CASSIGLADYNEQFF; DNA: TGTGCCAGTAGTATAGGACTAGCGGATTACAATGAGCAGTTCTTC
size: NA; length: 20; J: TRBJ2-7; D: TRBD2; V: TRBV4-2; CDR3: CASSQDLGGPSGSRSYEQYF; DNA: TGTGCCAGCAGCCAAGATTTGGGGGGGCCTAGCGGGAGTAGGTCCTACGAGCAGTACTTC
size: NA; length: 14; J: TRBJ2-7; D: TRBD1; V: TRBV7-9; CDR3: CASSRGQGKNEQYF; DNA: TGTGCCAGCAGCCGGGGACAGGGGAAAAACGAGCAGTACTTC
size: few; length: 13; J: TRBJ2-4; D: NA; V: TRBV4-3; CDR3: CASSQERRDIQYF; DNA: TGCGCCAGCAGCCAAGAACGGCGGGACATTCAGTACTTC
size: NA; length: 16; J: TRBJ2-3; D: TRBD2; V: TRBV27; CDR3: CASSRLGLAGAYTQYF; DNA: TGTGCCAGCAGCCGGTTGGGACTAGCGGGAGCTTATACGCAGTATTTT